This T cell receptor beta chain appears in the sequencing data of a study of radiotherapy plus CTLA-4 blockade in lung cancer (dated by TCRdb to the late 2010s). Study-level background: Objective responses occurred in more than 15% of enrolled patients, and about 30% achieved disease control. What the authors observed across the whole study: The strongest predictors of response, as reported, were early dynamic changes in blood T cell clones along with a rise in serum interferon-beta after radiation. TCR clones derived from tumors expanded in peripheral blood after treatment with radiotherapy and ipilimumab.

The germline V gene gives CDR1 as SGHRS and CDR2 as YFSETQ. The CDR3 measures 12 amino acids from cysteine to phenylalanine. Kept here is only the CDR3 DNA, which spans 36 bases and is read in frame from base 1. V trim: 3 bases; J trim: 7 bases; unmatched bases: 3. Regarding this clone: Its antigen has not been determined. No base-level quality is on record; no much larger clone is a single base apart.

Focal radiation therapy combined with CTLA-4 blockade (ipilimumab) was tested in patients with chemo-refractory metastatic non-small-cell lung cancer. Library method: the immunoSEQ multiplex PCR assay. TCRdb mirrors the immuneACCESS table, restricted to in-frame sequences. Some clones are absent from its copies; in checked studies, under half trace to an unresolved V gene, and the reason for the others is unknown. Present in this sample are more than 40,000 clones, 82% of which were seen just once. 2.5% to 4% of the sample rests with the top ten. Recombination joined TRBV5-1 with TRBJ2-7; a stretch of 8 junction bases matches TRBD1. The sample was peripheral blood, taken from a patient treated with radiotherapy plus ipilimumab. This receptor was identified in a human donor with non-small cell lung cancer who had stable disease on radiotherapy plus ipilimumab. This receptor carries the CDR3 CASSSGDREQYF. The DNA sequence is given as TGCGCCAGCAGCTCAGGGGACAGGGAGCAGTACTTC.